The 25 T cell receptor beta chains given below trace back to one sample, sequenced in a study of T cell clonotyping in hematopoietic cell transplantation. TCRdb's table, derived via immunoSEQ multiplex PCR, lists solely in-frame clones and lacks some. The sample carries 3,000 to 4,000 clones, approximately 70% recorded once. Sequences were derived from peripheral blood mononuclear cells, sampled 30 days after allogeneic stem cell transplant. The receptors were sampled from a male patient aged 40-50 years who had an allogeneic stem cell transplant from an unrelated donor, so the T cells may come from the graft donor. Some clones in this sample may be carry-over from other donors' samples.

The sample holds a few counts of this clone. V is TRBV28 and J is TRBJ1-3; 7 bases agree with TRBD1. Germline CDR1 MDHEN, CDR2 SYDVKM. V was pared by 5 bases and J by 4 bases, with 11 bases of the junction left unmatched. The length of the CDR3 is 16 residues. CDR3 DNA: TGTGCCAGCAGTCTCACGGACAGGTCCTACGGAAACACCATATATTTT. Translated, it gives CASSLTDRSYGNTIYF.

Regarding this clone: The junction differs from germline at one of its ends, possibly a read error. This chain joins TRBV4-3 and TRBJ1-2, with 7 bases identical to TRBD1. CDR1 is LGHNA and CDR2 is YSLEER in the germline V gene. This CDR3 spans 15 amino acids. CDR3 in amino acids: CASGHRGVNNYGYTF. The CDR3 DNA sequence: TGCGCCAGCGGCCACAGGGGAGTGAATAACTATGGCTACACCTTC.

V is TRBV19 and J is TRBJ1-5, with 7 positions matching TRBD1. The J segment lost 0 bases and the V segment lost 1 base, leaving 6 bases of the junction unmatched. Germline loops: CDR1 LNHDA, CDR2 SQIVND (reference sequence). This CDR3 has 17 residues. CDR3 in amino acids: CASSIGLTGPSNQPQHF. The CDR3 DNA reads TGTGCCAGTAGTATAGGGTTGACAGGGCCTAGCAATCAGCCCCAGCATTTT.

The chain uses TRBV4-1 and TRBJ1-5, with D perhaps TRBD1 (6 bases). The CDR3 runs 15 residues. V lost 4 bases and J lost 9, with 19 bases in between. CDR1 and CDR2 from the germline V gene are MGHRA and YSYEKL. The CDR3 nucleotides are TGCGCCAGCAGCCTCGTTGTCAGGGGCGAGCGGCCCCAGCATTTT. Translating it yields CASSLVVRGERPQHF.

In DNA form, the CDR3 reads TGTGCCAGCATGCCATTCGGGACTAGCACAGAGACCCAGTACTTC. Protein sequence: CASMPFGTSTETQYF. The chain uses TRBV27 and TRBJ2-5; TRBD2 aligns across 9 bases. The trim removed 7 bases at V and 4 bases at J, leaving 10 bases unmatched. The CDR3 spans 15 residues. CDR1 MNHEY and CDR2 SMNVEV come from the germline V gene (reference sequence).

This clone turned up a few times. This sequence joins TRBV6-6 and TRBJ1-2; D not resolved. The CDR3 spans 14 residues. Trimming left V 4 bases short and J 2 bases short, with 11 bases between. From germline, CDR1 is MNHNY and CDR2 SVGAGI (reference sequence). This chain's CDR3 is CASSLGRTNYGYTF. The CDR3 region has the DNA TGTGCCAGCAGTTTAGGCAGGACCAACTATGGCTACACCTTC.

The gene calls are TRBV7-2 and TRBJ2-6, with D possibly matching TRBD1 (6 bases). Per germline, CDR1 SGHTA and CDR2 FQGNSA. V lost 6 bases and J lost 4, with 10 bases in between. The CDR3 consists of 14 residues. The CDR3 DNA reads TGTGCCAGCAGAGGGGACACGGGGGCCAACGTCCTGACTTTC. It codes for CASRGDTGANVLTF.

The genes are TRBV7-2 and TRBJ2-7; D could derive from TRBD1 or TRBD2 (5 bases each). Trimming left V 5 bases short and J 0 bases short, with 14 bases between. The CDR3 is 15 amino acids. Germline loops: CDR1 SGHTA, CDR2 FQGNSA. CDR3 in amino acids: CASSLSGDPSYEQYF. The DNA of the CDR3 is TGTGCCAGCAGCCTGAGTGGGGACCCCTCCTACGAGCAGTACTTC.

This chain connects TRBV30 to TRBJ1-2; D uncertain. This CDR3 contains 14 residues. Germline lookup yields CDR1 GTSNPN and CDR2 SVGIG (reference sequence). V lost 0 bases to trimming and J lost 3 bases, with 11 bases between them. The DNA of the CDR3 is TGTGCCTGGAGTGTAGAGTGGAGGGACTATGGCTACACCTTC. Translating it yields CAWSVEWRDYGYTF.

The V and J genes are TRBV25-1 and TRBJ2-7; a possible D gene is TRBD2 (5 bases). V was shortened by 5 bases and J by 0 bases, with 17 bases between the two germline ends. Germline loops: CDR1 MGHDK, CDR2 SYGVNS. This CDR3 comprises 16 residues. The CDR3 coding sequence is TGTGCCAGCAGTCCCCGGGGAGAATTCCTCTCCTACGAGCAGTACTTC. This codes for CASSPRGEFLSYEQYF.

This sequence joins TRBV28 and TRBJ1-3, with TRBD1 identical over 9 bases. V trimming: 2 bases; J trimming: 5 bases; junction bases outside the gene matches: 7. This CDR3 has 16 amino acids. Germline lookup yields CDR1 MDHEN and CDR2 SYDVKM. The CDR3 DNA follows: TGTGCCAGCAGTTTACTAGACAGGGGGTATAGAAACACCATATATTTT. As protein: CASSLLDRGYRNTIYF.

The chain links TRBV6-5 to TRBJ2-5; D remains ambiguous. The CDR3 loop spans 13 amino acids. The ends were cut back, 6 bases at V and 3 bases at J, with 11 bases in the middle. Germline assignment: CDR1 MNHEY and CDR2 SVGAGI. The DNA of the CDR3 is TGTGCCAGCAGCCCGGACCGAGAAGAGACCCAGTACTTC. Its protein product is CASSPDREETQYF.

The chain joins TRBV11-1 to TRBJ2-7, with D possibly matching TRBD2 (6 bases). Germline lookup yields CDR1 SGHAT and CDR2 FQDESV (reference sequence). CDR3 length: 16 amino acids. With 3 bases removed from V and 3 bases from J, the gap between germline ends came to 18 bases. The CDR3 region is CASSFGPGLDFYEQYF. The CDR3 DNA reads as TGTGCCAGCAGCTTCGGCCCGGGACTGGACTTCTACGAGCAGTACTTC.

The rearrangement links TRBV19 to TRBJ1-4; unclear D gene. Germline assignment: CDR1 LNHDA and CDR2 SQIVND (reference sequence). CDR3 length: 13 residues. With 5 bases removed from V and 4 bases from J, the gap between germline ends came to 8 bases. CDR3 bases: TGTGCCAGTAGTCGTCGGGGTAATGAAAAACTGTTTTTT. Its translation: CASSRRGNEKLFF.

The chain couples TRBV2 to TRBJ1-5; D unclear. This CDR3 region has 16 residues. The V gene's germline CDR1 is SNHLY and CDR2 FYNNEI. V was shortened by 3 bases and J by 1 base, with 13 bases between the two germline ends. CDR3 bases: TGTGCCAGCAGTGATAAGGGCCCGGAGAGCAATCAGCCCCAGCATTTT. Amino acids: CASSDKGPESNQPQHF. Supplemented by reference TRBV2 and TRBJ1-5, the full variable domain reads EPEVTQTPSHQVTQMGQEVILRCVPISNHLYFYWYRQILGQKVEFLVSFYNNEISEKSEIFDDQFSVERPDGSNFTLKIRSTKLEDSAMYFCASSDKGPESNQPQHFGDGTRLSIL.

The chain uses TRBV11-2 and TRBJ2-5; D might be TRBD2 (7 bases). CDR3 length equals 15 residues. Germline V CDR1 and CDR2: SGHAT, FQNNGV. The V end was cut by 0 bases, the J end by 5 bases, with 13 bases between. The CDR3 loop reads CASSLEHGGQETQYF. CDR3 bases: TGTGCCAGCAGCTTAGAGCACGGGGGGCAGGAGACCCAGTACTTC.

The V and J genes are TRBV7-9 and TRBJ2-6; 9 bases map to TRBD2. In germline, CDR1 is SEHNR, CDR2 FQNEAQ (reference sequence). The CDR3 totals 17 residues. Trimming at V came to 1 base and at J to 5 bases, leaving 6 bases not matched to a gene. CDR3: CASSLDRRGGWANVLTF. The DNA for the CDR3 is TGTGCCAGCAGCTTAGACAGGCGGGGGGGCTGGGCCAACGTCCTGACTTTC.

The chain combines TRBV4-1 with TRBJ1-4, with D maybe TRBD1 (6 bases). The V end lost 2 bases, the J end lost 13 bases, and 20 bases lay between the germline ends. CDR1 is MGHRA and CDR2 is YSYEKL in the germline V gene. This CDR3 contains 15 residues. CDR3 region: CASSQQTGVRGVLFF. For the CDR3, the DNA is TGCGCCAGCAGCCAACAGACAGGCGTCCGGGGCGTACTGTTTTTT.

This clone was detected only once. The chain employs TRBV7-3 and TRBJ2-1; possibly TRBD2 for D (6 bases). The ends were cut back, 0 bases at V and 4 bases at J, with 7 bases in the middle. Germline V lookup: CDR1 SGHTA, CDR2 FQGTGA. This CDR3 has 14 residues. CDR3 sequence reads: CASSLTGGYNEQFF. The CDR3 bases are TGTGCCAGCAGCTTAACTGGAGGGTACAATGAGCAGTTCTTC.

This clone was counted a single time. No conserved phenylalanine or tryptophan ends this CDR3, so it is likely a read error. The J gene is TRBJ2-7, the V gene TRBV30, with 9 bases matching TRBD2. The CDR3 is made up of 13 amino acids. J lost 1 base, V lost 3 bases, and 1 base had no gene match. The germline V gene has CDR1 GTSNPN and CDR2 SVGIG (reference sequence). The CDR3 DNA reads as TGTGCCTGGAGGGGACTAGCATCCTACGAGCAGTACCTC. It encodes CAWRGLASYEQYL.

This chain uses TRBV11-1 with TRBJ1-4; 8 bases fit TRBD1. Germline V CDR1 and CDR2: SGHAT, FQDESV (reference sequence). The CDR3 has 16 residues. V shed 5 bases, J shed 8 bases, and the junction held 13 bases outside the gene matches. In DNA, the CDR3 is TGTGCCAGCAGCCAAGACAGGGGATTGATACCAGAAAAACTGTTTTTT. Residues: CASSQDRGLIPEKLFF.

This chain connects TRBV10-3 to TRBJ1-3; no reliable D call. The CDR3 totals 14 residues. V was trimmed by 3 bases and J by 8 bases, leaving 14 bases between them. Germline-derived CDR1 and CDR2 are ENHRY and SYGVKD. CDR3 in amino acids: CAISDVIREHTIYF. In nucleotides, the CDR3 is TGTGCCATCAGTGATGTGATACGGGAACACACCATATATTTT.

This clone showed up just a few times. The chain carries TRBV25-1 and TRBJ2-3, with 7 positions matching TRBD1. Germline V gene lookup returns CDR1 MGHDK and CDR2 SYGVNS. The CDR3 sequence is 16 residues long. V shed 4 bases and J 1 base; nucleotides not matched to a gene: 8. CDR3 region: CASSGPPTGRTDTQYF. The CDR3 bases are TGTGCCAGCAGTGGACCCCCGACAGGGCGCACAGATACGCAGTATTTT.

The chain couples TRBV28 to TRBJ1-3; TRBD1 might be the D (5 bases). Germline assignment: CDR1 MDHEN and CDR2 SYDVKM. The CDR3 sequence is 16 residues long. Trimming left V 6 bases short and J 4 bases short, with 19 bases between. The CDR3 DNA sequence: TGTGCCAGCAGCGTCGCCGGGACCCTTCCAGGAAACACCATATATTTT. Its translation is CASSVAGTLPGNTIYF.

The chain recombines TRBV7-8 with TRBJ1-1; D remains ambiguous. CDR3 length: 11 amino acids. V lost 5 bases and J 8 bases, leaving 9 bases between the germline ends. Germline V gene data show CDR1 as SGHVS and CDR2 as FQNEAQ. CDR3 sequence reads: CASSARQEAFF. In DNA form, the CDR3 reads TGTGCCAGCAGCGCCCGGCAGGAAGCTTTCTTT.